This T cell receptor beta chain is drawn from a study of blood T cell repertoires in COVID-19. Study context: Collection of acute and convalescent COVID-19 samples took place in the United States, Italy and Spain. Sample material is recorded as cDNA or gDNA derived from T cells, B-cell-depleted T cells, or PBMCs.

Comment on this clone: At the DNA level, this CDR3 is encoded by other sequences in the same sample as well.

In the study's own analysis: Estimated nucleated cell counts came from reference gene primer amplification. TCRdb's table, derived via immunoSEQ multiplex PCR, lists solely in-frame clones and lacks some. The D gene and trimming were derived from the DNA, and the V and J assignments and clone size from that table. The sample lists roughly 160,000 clones, 70% to 90% occurring once. J lost 2 bases, V lost 0 bases, and 5 bases had no gene match. Germline CDR1 reads SGDLS; CDR2 reads YYNGEE. This CDR3 is built from 16 residues. The clonotype was recovered from a man between 18 and 29 years old with acute or convalescent COVID-19. V and J are TRBV9 and TRBJ2-5, with TRBD2 matching over 9 bases. Source material: peripheral blood. The CDR3 DNA reads as TGTGCCAGCAGCGTAGGCGGGCTAGCGGGGCAAGAGACCCAGTACTTC. Translating gives CASSVGGLAGQETQYF.